Below, one T cell receptor beta chain is given with its context. The antigen is undetermined. The sample belongs to a study of T cells in Graves' hyperthyroidism and ophthalmopathy. Study background: Peripheral blood sampling occurred at initial diagnosis, before any treatment.

In germline, CDR1 is SQVTM, CDR2 ANQGSEA. Trimming took 4 bases from V and 3 from J, leaving 13 bases between them. The CDR3 runs 13 residues. Points from the study as a whole: In the blood, most expanded thyroid clonotypes above 0.001 appeared as well. In validation, the model predicted ophthalmopathy. These predictions came a median roughly 7.1 months before onset.

RNA transcripts yielded amplified TCR beta CDR3 regions. Researchers ran a first-round RT-PCR on the TCR CDR3 using the HTBI primer set. TCRdb re-called the multiplex PCR reads with MiXCR, one entry per CDR3 protein. The sample shows 300,000 to 350,000 distinct CDR3 sequences, approximately 18% of them seen only once. The sequencing sample was made of blood. The chain carries TRBV29-1 and TRBJ2-7; D is ambiguous. The clonotype originates from a woman in her forties with Graves' ophthalmopathy. CDR3 sequence reads: CSVAAAHGYEQYF. The CDR3 DNA reads as TGCAGCGTTGCGGCAGCTCACGGCTACGAGCAGTACTTC.